The 14 T cell receptor beta chains listed next were all sequenced from one sample in a study of response to subunit inactivated influenza vaccine. TCRdb ran MiXCR on the RT-PCR reads and lists one entry per CDR3 protein. Altogether about 480,000 distinct CDR3 sequences are present, roughly 13% being singletons, with the ten largest covering roughly 14%. Sequencing used PBMCs from blood, obtained about 40 days after vaccination. All receptors come from a man between 45 and 60 years old who received an inactivated influenza vaccine.

This clonotype was observed many times. This chain joins TRBV28 and TRBJ2-1; D could derive from TRBD1 or TRBD2 (6 bases each). This CDR3 comprises 14 residues. V was pared by 7 bases and J by 1 base, with 11 bases between. Germline V gene sequence: CDR1 MDHEN, CDR2 SYDVKM. The CDR3 DNA is TGTGCCAGCAAGGGGGGTGGGTCCTACAATGAGCAGTTCTTC. Encoded protein: CASKGGGSYNEQFF.

This sequence joins TRBV5-1 and TRBJ1-2; weak D call: TRBD1 (6 bases). V lost 4 bases to trimming and J lost 3 bases, with 16 bases between them. Germline values: CDR1 SGHRS, CDR2 YFSETQ. The length of the CDR3 is 15 residues. CDR3 region: CASSPGGGDDYGYTF. CDR3 bases: TGCGCCAGCAGCCCTGGTGGGGGCGACGACTATGGCTACACCTTC. Variable domain in full (rest from reference TRBV5-1 and TRBJ1-2): KAGVTQTPRYLIKTRGQQVTLSCSPISGHRSVSWYQQTPGQGLQFLFEYFSETQRNKGNFPGRFSGRQFSNSRSEMNVSTLELGDSALYLCASSPGGGDDYGYTFGSGTRLTVV.

The rearrangement uses TRBV11-2 and TRBJ2-1, with 11 bases that match TRBD1. The CDR3 is 16 amino acids. Per germline, CDR1 SGHAT and CDR2 FQNNGV. Trimming cost V 4 bases and J 7 bases; bases outside gene matches: 9. CDR3 sequence reads: CASSSLGQGGRNEQFF. CDR3 DNA sequence: TGTGCCAGCAGCTCCCTGGGACAGGGGGGTAGGAATGAGCAGTTCTTC.

CDR3 nucleotide sequence: TGCGCCAGCAGCTTACGGAATCGAGAGACCCAGTACTTC. Translating it yields CASSLRNRETQYF. The rearrangement uses TRBV5-1 and TRBJ2-5; no definite D call. Germline-derived CDR1 and CDR2 are SGHRS and YFSETQ. The CDR3 has 13 amino acids. Trimming took off 2 bases at V and 4 bases at J, with 9 bases between the two ends. The complete variable domain, with remaining parts taken from reference TRBV5-1 and TRBJ2-5, reads KAGVTQTPRYLIKTRGQQVTLSCSPISGHRSVSWYQQTPGQGLQFLFEYFSETQRNKGNFPGRFSGRQFSNSRSEMNVSTLELGDSALYLCASSLRNRETQYFGPGTRLLVL.

Only a few counts were recorded for this clonotype. This chain joins TRBV6-5 and TRBJ1-1, with D uncertain. Deletions cut 3 bases from V and 4 bases from J, with 12 bases between. This CDR3 spans 14 amino acids. Germline assignment: CDR1 MNHEY and CDR2 SVGAGI. The CDR3 loop reads CASSYGGLGTEAFF. As DNA, the CDR3 is TGTGCCAGCAGTTATGGAGGGTTAGGCACTGAAGCTTTCTTT.

The chain is built from TRBV28 and TRBJ2-3; 9 nucleotides line up with TRBD2. The trim removed 4 bases at V and 2 bases at J, leaving 7 bases unmatched. The germline gives CDR1 MDHEN, CDR2 SYDVKM. The CDR3 contains 16 residues. CDR3 DNA sequence: TGTGCCAGCAGTTACTCGACTAGCGGACCCACAGATACGCAGTATTTT. Its protein product is CASSYSTSGPTDTQYF. The full variable domain, with the rest looked up from reference TRBV28 and TRBJ2-3, is DVKVTQSSRYLVKRTGEKVFLECVQDMDHENMFWYRQDPGLGLRLIYFSYDVKMKEKGDIPEGYSVSREKKERFSLILESASTNQTSMYLCASSYSTSGPTDTQYFGPGTRLTVL.

The gene calls are TRBV6-1 and TRBJ2-1; 12 bases match TRBD2. The CDR3 is made up of 14 amino acids. Germline loops: CDR1 MNHNS, CDR2 SASEGT. With V trimmed by 11 bases and J by 4 bases, 6 bases remained unmatched. Here the CDR3 DNA reads TGTGCCTCAATAGGACTAGCGGGATACAATGAGCAGTTCTTC. Protein sequence: CASIGLAGYNEQFF.

This clonotype has just a few counts. The chain couples TRBV4-3 to TRBJ1-5; weak D call: TRBD1 (5 bases). The CDR3 is made up of 16 amino acids. CDR1 LGHNA and CDR2 YSLEER come from the germline V gene. V was pared by 1 base and J by 2 bases, with 12 bases between. The chain's CDR3 is CASSQAGGIGNQPQHF. In DNA form, the CDR3 reads TGCGCCAGCAGCCAAGCGGGGGGTATTGGCAATCAGCCCCAGCATTTT.

This clonotype was detected ten times or more. This chain joins TRBV10-3 and TRBJ1-2, with 12 bases fitting TRBD1. From germline, CDR1 is ENHRY and CDR2 SYGVKD. V dropped 6 bases and J dropped 4; count of bases not matched to a gene: 3. The CDR3 sequence is 14 residues long. The CDR3 DNA is TGTGCCATCAGGGGGACAGGGGGCGTCTATGGCTACACCTTC. Its protein product is CAIRGTGGVYGYTF.

This clonotype appeared many times. The chain links TRBV7-9 to TRBJ1-1; D unresolved. Trimming cost V 4 bases and J 8 bases, with 14 bases left between them. This CDR3 is built from 13 residues. Germline V gene data show CDR1 as SEHNR and CDR2 as FQNEAQ (reference sequence). The CDR3 region is CASSSMAGLEAFF. CDR3 DNA: TGTGCCAGCAGCTCCATGGCGGGTCTGGAAGCTTTCTTT.

The V call is TRBV20-1, the J call TRBJ2-2; TRBD1 agrees at 10 bases. V was clipped by 3 bases and J by 5 bases; unmatched bases: 9. The CDR3 length is 16 residues. CDR1 and CDR2 (germline): DFQATT, SNEGSKA (reference sequence). The CDR3 loop is CSARPRDRGVTGELFF. CDR3 sequence (DNA): TGCAGTGCTAGGCCCCGGGACAGGGGTGTGACCGGGGAGCTGTTTTTT.

This clonotype was picked up a small number of times. The chain joins TRBV15 to TRBJ2-7; possibly TRBD1 for D (5 bases). The CDR3 covers 14 residues. CDR1 LNHNV and CDR2 YYDKDF come from the germline V gene (reference sequence). V shed 0 bases and J shed 3 bases, with 9 bases lying between them. The CDR3 region is CATSRERQGYEQYF. For the CDR3, the DNA is TGTGCCACCAGCAGAGAAAGGCAGGGCTACGAGCAGTACTTC.

This clonotype appeared a few times. The chain uses TRBV5-5 and TRBJ2-7, with D possibly TRBD2 on 6 matching bases. V lost 3 bases, J lost 3 bases, and 19 bases lay in between. The V gene's germline CDR1 is SGHKS and CDR2 YYEKEE (reference sequence). This CDR3 is 16 amino acids long. This chain's CDR3 is CASSSILGVGLYEQYF. CDR3 coding DNA: TGTGCCAGCAGCTCAATACTGGGCGTGGGACTCTACGAGCAGTACTTC. The full variable domain, rest sourced from reference TRBV5-5 and TRBJ2-7, is DAGVTQSPTHLIKTRGQQVTLRCSPISGHKSVSWYQQVLGQGPQFIFQYYEKEERGRGNFPDRFSARQFPNYSSELNVNALLLGDSALYLCASSSILGVGLYEQYFGPGTRLTVT.

Of note for this clonotype: This may stem from a read error, because a much larger clone lies one nucleotide away. CDR3 sequence reads: CSARDAGLANTGELVF. The CDR3 bases are TGCAGTGCTAGAGATGCGGGACTAGCGAACACCGGGGAGCTGGTTTTT. V usage is TRBV20-1 and J usage is TRBJ2-2, with 10 bases identical to TRBD2. This CDR3 contains 16 residues. Germline CDR1 reads DFQATT; CDR2 reads SNEGSKA (reference sequence).